Sequencing of this T cell receptor (beta chain) was carried out in a study of molecular identifiers for immune sequencing clone quantification. Study results and caveats: Spiked Jurkat TCR RNA equivalent to one cell reportedly surfaced among 900,000 to 1,000,000 naive cells.

This clonotype was seen repeatedly, ten times or more. Its target is unknown. TCRdb re-called the PCR reads through MiXCR, storing one row per CDR3 protein. The sample yields some 650,000 distinct CDR3 sequences, just under 20% seen once. With V trimmed by 1 base and J by 0 bases, 7 bases remained unmatched. CDR3 length: 17 residues. Germline CDR1 reads LGHNA; CDR2 reads YSLEER. This receptor was identified in a human donor in good health. Some libraries in this study had Jurkat cell RNA spiked in. V is TRBV4-3 and J is TRBJ2-3, with 7 bases that match TRBD1. Material for sequencing was naive CD8+ T cells from blood, with Jurkat cell RNA spiked in. Documented subset: FACS-sorted CD8+CD4-CCR7+CD45RA+ naive T cells. Here the CDR3 DNA reads TGCGCCAGCAGCCAAGGTATACCGGGACAGAGCACAGATACGCAGTATTTT. Translation gives CASSQGIPGQSTDTQYF.